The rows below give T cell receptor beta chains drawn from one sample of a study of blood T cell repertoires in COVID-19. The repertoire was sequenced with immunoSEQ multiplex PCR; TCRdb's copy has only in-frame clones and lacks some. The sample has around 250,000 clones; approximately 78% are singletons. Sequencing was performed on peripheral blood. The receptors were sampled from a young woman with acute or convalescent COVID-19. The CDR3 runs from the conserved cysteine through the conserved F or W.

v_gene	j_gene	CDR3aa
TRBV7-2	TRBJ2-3	CASSLSRTSGRADTQYF
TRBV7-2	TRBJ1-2	CASSLKDRGLDGYTF
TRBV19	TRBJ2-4	CASSIAIADLAKNIQYF
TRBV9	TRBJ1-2	CASSESDRGNYGYTF
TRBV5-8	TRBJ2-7	CASSLGGLVYEQYF
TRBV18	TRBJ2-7	CASSPPGTSGRTYEQYF
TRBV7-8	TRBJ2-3	CASSQTGGHGTDTQYF
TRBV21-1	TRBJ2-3	CASSTPTSGIWTDTQYF
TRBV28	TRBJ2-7	CASNPALSGNWYEQYF
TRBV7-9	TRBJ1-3	CASRTGQGFSGNTIYF
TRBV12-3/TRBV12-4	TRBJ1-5	CASSGGEDQPQHF
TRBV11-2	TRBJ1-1	CASSRLLTGRYTEAFF
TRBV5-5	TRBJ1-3	CASSLVTGGYSGNTIYF
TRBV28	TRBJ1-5	CASSLLTGDQPQHF
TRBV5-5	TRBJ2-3	CASSLAGLAGGPADTQYF
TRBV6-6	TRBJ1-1	CASRGGQGALRTEAFF
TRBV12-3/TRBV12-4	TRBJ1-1	CASSLRGNTEAFF
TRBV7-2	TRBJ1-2	CASSLVTGTGGLGYGYTF
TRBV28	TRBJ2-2	CASSFGVGLATGELFF
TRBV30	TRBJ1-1	CAWSRQSNTEAFF
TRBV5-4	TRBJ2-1	CASSFGGNNEQFF
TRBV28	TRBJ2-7	CASSTRLTGAHEQYF
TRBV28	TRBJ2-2	CASTGRGRNTGELFF
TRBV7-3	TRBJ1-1	CASSRSSSNTEAFF
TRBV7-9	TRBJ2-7	CASSSGSEQYF
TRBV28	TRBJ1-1	CASTQGIRPEAFF
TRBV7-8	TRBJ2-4	CASSPPPLIGVQYF
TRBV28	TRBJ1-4	CASSPSTGGYEKLFF
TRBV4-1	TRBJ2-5	CASSQDLTGLAGETQYF
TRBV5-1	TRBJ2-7	CASSPGTYEQYF
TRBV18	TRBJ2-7	CASSPGTGWISSYEQYF
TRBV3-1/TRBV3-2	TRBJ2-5	CASSHRGGREETQYF
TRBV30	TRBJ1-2	CAWTRAGGALGYTF
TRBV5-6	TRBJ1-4	CASSPRGQNNEKLFF
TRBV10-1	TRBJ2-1	CASSGAPGQGANEQFF
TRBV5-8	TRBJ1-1	CASSLYRGANTEAFF
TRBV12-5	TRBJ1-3	CASGLAPAKGAISSGNTIYF
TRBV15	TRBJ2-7	CATSREGSVAYEQYF
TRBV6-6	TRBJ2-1	CASSRILAGSYNEQFF
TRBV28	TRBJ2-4	CASSLKGGLAKNIQYF
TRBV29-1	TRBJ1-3	CSVVSVASGNTIYF
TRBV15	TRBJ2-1	CATSGWASGRPGDEQFF
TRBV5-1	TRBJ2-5	CASSPPTKGSGRPRGETQYF
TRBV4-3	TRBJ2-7	CASSQAVRDYSYEQYF
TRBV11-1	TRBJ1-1	CASSLAGQGPVAEAFF
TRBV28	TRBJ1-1	CASSFTSVGADMNTEAFF
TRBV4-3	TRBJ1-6	CASSPMTGGETPLHF
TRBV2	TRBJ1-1	CASRDVGTEAFF
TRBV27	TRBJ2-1	CASSLFLEQFF
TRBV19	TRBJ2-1	CASSMDRAQYNEQFF
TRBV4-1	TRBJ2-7	CASSQLAGEYEQYF
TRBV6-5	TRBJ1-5	CASRNGQTNQPQHF
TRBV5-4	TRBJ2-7	CASSEGTGGDEQYF
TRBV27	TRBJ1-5	CASRQSYSNQPQHF
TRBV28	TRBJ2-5	CASMDRGRGETQYF